This T cell receptor beta chain was obtained from a study of blood T cell repertoires in COVID-19. About the research overall: The origin of the acute and convalescent COVID-19 samples was the United States, Italy and Spain.

The CDR3 covers 16 residues. Germline loops: CDR1 MNHNY, CDR2 SVGAGI (reference sequence). The V gene end was trimmed by 2 bases and the J gene end by 6 bases; junction bases not matched to a gene: 11. In the source study's methods: Nucleated cell counts were estimated from reference gene primer amplification. Generated by immunoSEQ multiplex PCR, the TCRdb table keeps only in-frame clones and is missing some. V and J calls and clone size come straight from that table; D and trimming were deduced from the DNA. The sample lists some 64,000 clones; roughly 76% were seen once. Sequencing input: peripheral blood. The V and J genes are TRBV6-6 and TRBJ2-3, with 7 bases fitting TRBD2. This sequence originates from a human donor in a cohort sampled during active COVID-19. CDR3 in amino acids: CASSYGLWEGTDTQYF. For the CDR3, the DNA is TGTGCCAGCAGTTACGGTCTATGGGAGGGGACGGATACGCAGTATTTT.